What follows is one T cell receptor (beta chain) and its context. Its antigen remains unidentified. V lost 4 bases and J lost 7, with 11 bases in between. CDR3 length: 12 amino acids. Germline V gene sequence: CDR1 DFQATT, CDR2 SNEGSKA (reference sequence). Sample-barcoded 5' priming and a J-beta primer mix drove a second PCR of about 7 to 11 cycles. The authors tagged each cDNA molecule using a template-switch adaptor with 12 random nucleotides. From the 5' RACE reads, TCRdb called clonotypes with MiXCR, one entry per CDR3 protein. The sample has some 920,000 distinct CDR3 sequences, roughly 51% seen once. The data were taken from a study of blood T cells in healthy people across ages. Study-level findings and limits: There were more naive CD4+ cells and higher diversity in long-lived donors than in aged donors. The study lacked donor CMV status, which possibly confounded expanded clonotype changes.

Isolation per sample recovered at least 6.5 million PBMCs. Input material: blood. V is TRBV20-1 and J is TRBJ2-4; D perhaps matches TRBD1 (5 bases). This receptor was obtained from a woman in her sixties in good health. CDR3 loop: CSANGAENIQYF. CDR3 DNA sequence: TGCAGTGCTAATGGGGCGGAGAACATTCAGTACTTC.